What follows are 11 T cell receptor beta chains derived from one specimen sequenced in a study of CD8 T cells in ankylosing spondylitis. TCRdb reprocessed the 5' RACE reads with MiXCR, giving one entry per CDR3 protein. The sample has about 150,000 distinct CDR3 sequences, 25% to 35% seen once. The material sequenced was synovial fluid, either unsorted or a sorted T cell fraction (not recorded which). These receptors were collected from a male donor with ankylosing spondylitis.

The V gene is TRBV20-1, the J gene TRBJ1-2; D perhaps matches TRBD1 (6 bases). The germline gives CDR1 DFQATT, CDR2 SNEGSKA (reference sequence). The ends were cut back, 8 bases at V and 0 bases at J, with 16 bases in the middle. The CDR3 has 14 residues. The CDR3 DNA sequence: TGCAGTCCTACAGGGAGCGGAGCTAACTATGGCTACACCTTC. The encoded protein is CSPTGSGANYGYTF.

The CDR3 loop reads CASSIGTEYSNQPQHF. For the CDR3, the DNA is TGTGCCAGCAGCATCGGGACGGAATATAGCAATCAGCCCCAGCATTTT. This chain connects TRBV7-2 to TRBJ1-5; perhaps TRBD1 as D (5 bases). V shed 5 bases and J shed 0 bases, with 14 bases lying between them. The V gene's germline CDR1 is SGHTA and CDR2 FQGNSA. The CDR3 sequence is 16 residues long.

CDR3: CAIRDRDTSYEQYF. The DNA of the CDR3 is TGTGCCATCAGGGATCGGGACACTTCCTACGAGCAGTACTTC. This chain joins TRBV10-3 and TRBJ2-7, with a tentative D call TRBD1 (6 bases). Germline CDR1 is ENHRY and CDR2 is SYGVKD. This CDR3 spans 14 amino acids. The V gene lost 6 bases and the J gene lost 1 base, with 13 bases spanning the gap.

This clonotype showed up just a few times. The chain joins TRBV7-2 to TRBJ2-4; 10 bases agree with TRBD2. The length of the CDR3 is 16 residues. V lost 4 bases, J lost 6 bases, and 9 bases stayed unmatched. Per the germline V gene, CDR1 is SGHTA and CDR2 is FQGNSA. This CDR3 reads CASSSDSGGSGNIQYF. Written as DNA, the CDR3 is TGTGCCAGCAGCTCAGATAGCGGGGGGTCGGGAAACATTCAGTACTTC.

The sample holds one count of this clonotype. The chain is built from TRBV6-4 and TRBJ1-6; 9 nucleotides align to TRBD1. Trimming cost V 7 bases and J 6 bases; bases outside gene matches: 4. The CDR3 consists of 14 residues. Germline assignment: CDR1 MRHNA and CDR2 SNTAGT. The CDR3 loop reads CASTTGGPNSPLHF. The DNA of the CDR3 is TGTGCCAGCACCACAGGGGGCCCTAATTCACCCCTCCACTTT.

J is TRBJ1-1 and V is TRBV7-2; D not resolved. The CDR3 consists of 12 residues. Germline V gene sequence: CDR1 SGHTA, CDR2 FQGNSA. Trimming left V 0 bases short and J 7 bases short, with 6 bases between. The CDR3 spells CASSLAGVEAFF. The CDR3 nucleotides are TGTGCCAGCAGCTTAGCCGGGGTTGAAGCTTTCTTT. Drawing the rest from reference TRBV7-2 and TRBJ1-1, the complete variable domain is GAGVSQSPSNKVTEKGKDVELRCDPISGHTALYWYRQSLGQGLEFLIYFQGNSAPDKSGLPSDRFSAERTGGSVSTLTIQRTQQEDSAVYLCASSLAGVEAFFGQGTRLTVV.

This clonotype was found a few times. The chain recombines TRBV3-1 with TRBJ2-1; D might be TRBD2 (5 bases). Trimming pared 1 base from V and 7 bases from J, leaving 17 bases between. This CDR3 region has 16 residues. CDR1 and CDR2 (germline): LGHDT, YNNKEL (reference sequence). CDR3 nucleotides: TGTGCCAGCAGCCAAGTTTCCTCTACCCGGACTAATGAGCAGTTCTTC. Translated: CASSQVSSTRTNEQFF.

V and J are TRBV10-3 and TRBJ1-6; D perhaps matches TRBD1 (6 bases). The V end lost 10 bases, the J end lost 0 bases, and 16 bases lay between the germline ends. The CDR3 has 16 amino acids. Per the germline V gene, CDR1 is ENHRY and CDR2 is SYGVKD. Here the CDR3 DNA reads TGTGCCACCCGGGACACTAAGAGCTCCTATAATTCACCCCTCCACTTT. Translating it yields CATRDTKSSYNSPLHF.

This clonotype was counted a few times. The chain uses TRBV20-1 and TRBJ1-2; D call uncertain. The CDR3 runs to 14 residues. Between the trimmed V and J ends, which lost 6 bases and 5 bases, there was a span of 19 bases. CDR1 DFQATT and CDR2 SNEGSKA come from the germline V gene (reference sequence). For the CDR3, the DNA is TGCAGTGCCTCACCCGGGAGGGAATTGTATGGCTACACCTTC. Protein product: CSASPGRELYGYTF.

This CDR3 reads CASSQGSRVNSPLHF. The DNA for the CDR3 is TGCGCCAGCAGCCAAGGGTCCAGGGTGAATTCACCCCTCCACTTT. The gene calls are TRBV4-1 and TRBJ1-6, with D possibly matching TRBD1 (5 bases). CDR1 is MGHRA and CDR2 is YSYEKL in the germline V gene. Trimming cost V 1 base and J 7 bases, with 11 bases left between them. This CDR3 is 15 amino acids long.

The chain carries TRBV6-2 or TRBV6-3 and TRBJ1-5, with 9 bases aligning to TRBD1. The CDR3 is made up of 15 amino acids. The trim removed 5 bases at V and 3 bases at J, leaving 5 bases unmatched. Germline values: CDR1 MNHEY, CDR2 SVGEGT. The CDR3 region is CASSLRDRVNQPQHF. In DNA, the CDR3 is TGTGCCAGCAGTCTCCGGGACAGGGTCAATCAGCCCCAGCATTTT.